The clone carrying this T cell receptor (beta chain) was seen a handful of times. This record belongs to a study of early T cells in non-severe SARS-CoV-2 infection. The germline V gene encodes CDR1 SGHNT and CDR2 YENEEA. Trimming took off 0 bases at V and 7 bases at J, with 6 bases between the two ends. This CDR3 has 13 residues. Via MiXCR, TCRdb re-called the 5' RACE reads, giving one row per CDR3 protein. The repertoire consists of around 50,000 distinct CDR3 sequences, with under 15% occurring once and the leading ten covering about 4%. The sequence came from an adult who was a healthcare worker with PCR-confirmed SARS-CoV-2 infection or an uninfected control (not recorded which). The chain employs TRBV11-3 and TRBJ2-2, with D uncertain. The sample consisted of whole blood. CDR3 coding DNA: TGTGCCAGCAGCTTAGAAGGCGTCGGGGAGCTGTTTTTT. As protein: CASSLEGVGELFF.